This is a list of T cell receptor beta chains from one sample in a study of T cells after yellow fever vaccination. TCRdb used MiXCR to reprocess the 5' RACE reads, holding one entry per CDR3 protein. Altogether about 400,000 distinct CDR3 sequences are present, more than 5.5% being singletons, with the ten largest covering around 16%. The source was PBMCs, collected 5 days after the yellow fever booster vaccination. These receptors were collected from a man aged 25-40 years who received the YFV17D yellow fever vaccine. CDR3s include the opening cysteine and the closing phenylalanine or tryptophan. Fields, in order: V gene, D gene, clone size, J gene, CDR3 DNA, CDR3 protein. D genes are given only for firm matches. Expanded clones are given a class, and other clones once, few, many or no size at all.

TRBV6-2/TRBV6-3	.	many	TRBJ2-2	TGTGCCAGCAGTTACGGGACTTCAAGGAGGGAGCTGTTTTTT	CASSYGTSRRELFF
TRBV20-1	TRBD1	.	TRBJ2-7	TGCAGTGCTAGAGATCGGACAGGGGCCTACGAGCAGTACTTC	CSARDRTGAYEQYF
TRBV19	TRBD2	few	TRBJ2-2	TGTGCCACAGCAGCGGGAGGGCCGACCGGGGAGCTGTTTTTT	CATAAGGPTGELFF
TRBV20-1	.	many	TRBJ1-3	TGCAGTGCTAGAGTTGGGTCAGGCTTTTTCTCTGGAAACACCATATATTTT	CSARVGSGFFSGNTIYF
TRBV7-2	.	.	TRBJ2-5	TGTGCCAGCAGCCATATCGGGCAGCCCGGCCAAGAGACCCAGTACTTC	CASSHIGQPGQETQYF
TRBV5-1	TRBD1	.	TRBJ2-5	TGCGCCAGCAGCTTGCTGGGACAGCAAGAGACCCAGTACTTC	CASSLLGQQETQYF
TRBV29-1	TRBD2	many	TRBJ2-2	TGCAGCGTCCGCGGGAGCTCTTATACCGGGGAGCTGTTTTTT	CSVRGSSYTGELFF
TRBV20-1	.	few	TRBJ2-1	TGCAGTGCCGTCGGGGGATACAATGAGCAGTTCTTC	CSAVGGYNEQFF
TRBV6-2/TRBV6-3	.	.	TRBJ2-5	TGTGCCAGCCACGTCAGGGTTCAAGAGACCCAGTACTTC	CASHVRVQETQYF
TRBV20-1	.	few	TRBJ1-3	TGCAGTGCCCGATTACAGGCGACTCTTTCCTCCACCATATATTTT	CSARLQATLSSTIYF
TRBV7-7	.	many	TRBJ2-5	TGTGCCAGCAGCTTAGGGGTATTCTCGGAGACCCAGTACTTC	CASSLGVFSETQYF